The text below deals with one T cell receptor (beta chain). The CDR3 runs to 14 residues. From germline, CDR1 is LNHDA and CDR2 SQIVND (reference sequence). The V and J ends lost 8 bases and 1 base respectively, with 15 bases between them. The record originates from a study of technical replicates of blood from a handful of donors. The method was immunoSEQ multiplex PCR; TCRdb's version includes in-frame clones alone and lacks a portion of them. The table has about 83,000 clones, just over 90% seen once. This chain connects TRBV19 to TRBJ2-7; D is perhaps TRBD1 (6 bases). Sample: T cells isolated from PBMCs. This receptor was taken from a human donor in good health. DNA of the CDR3: TGTGCCAGTGCCTACCGGGACATTTCCTACGAGCAGTACTTC. It codes for CASAYRDISYEQYF.